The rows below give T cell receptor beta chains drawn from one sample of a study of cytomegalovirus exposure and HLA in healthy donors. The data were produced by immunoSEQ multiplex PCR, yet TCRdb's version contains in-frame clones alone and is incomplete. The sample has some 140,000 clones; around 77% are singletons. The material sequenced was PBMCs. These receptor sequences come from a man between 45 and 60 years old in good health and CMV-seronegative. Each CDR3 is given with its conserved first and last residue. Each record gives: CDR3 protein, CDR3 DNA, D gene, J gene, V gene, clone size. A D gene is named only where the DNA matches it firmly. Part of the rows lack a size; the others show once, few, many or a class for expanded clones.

cdr3_aa: CASSTGTGDYEQYF; cdr3_nt: TGTGCCAGCAGTACCGGGACAGGGGACTACGAGCAGTACTTC; d_call: TRBD1; j_call: TRBJ2-7; v_call: TRBV28; clone_size: .
cdr3_aa: CASSDGQAGEQYF; cdr3_nt: TGTGCCAGTAGCGACGGACAGGCGGGAGAGCAGTACTTC; d_call: .; j_call: TRBJ2-7; v_call: TRBV19; clone_size: .
cdr3_aa: CASSFGSPAYEQYF; cdr3_nt: TGTGCCAGCAGTTTCGGGTCCCCGGCTTACGAGCAGTACTTC; d_call: .; j_call: TRBJ2-7; v_call: TRBV28; clone_size: .
cdr3_aa: CASSIPTGAGANVLTF; cdr3_nt: TGTGCCAGTAGTATACCCACAGGGGCTGGGGCCAACGTCCTGACTTTC; d_call: TRBD1; j_call: TRBJ2-6; v_call: TRBV19; clone_size: .
cdr3_aa: CASSRTGEAEAFF; cdr3_nt: TGCGCCAGCAGTCGGACAGGGGAGGCTGAAGCTTTCTTT; d_call: TRBD1; j_call: TRBJ1-1; v_call: TRBV5-1; clone_size: .
cdr3_aa: CASSYPARSETQYF; cdr3_nt: TGTGCCAGCAGCTATCCGGCCAGGTCAGAGACCCAGTACTTC; d_call: .; j_call: TRBJ2-5; v_call: TRBV7-2; clone_size: .
cdr3_aa: CASSQVGRGRGYGYTF; cdr3_nt: TGCGCCAGCAGCCAAGTTGGAAGGGGGCGCGGCTATGGCTACACCTTC; d_call: TRBD1; j_call: TRBJ1-2; v_call: TRBV4-1; clone_size: .
cdr3_aa: CASSSSSGSFYEQYF; cdr3_nt: TGTGCCAGCAGTTCCTCTAGCGGGAGTTTTTACGAGCAGTACTTC; d_call: TRBD2; j_call: TRBJ2-7; v_call: TRBV28; clone_size: .
cdr3_aa: CATSRFLEGKQYF; cdr3_nt: TGTGCCACCAGCAGATTCCTAGAGGGAAAGCAGTACTTC; d_call: .; j_call: TRBJ2-7; v_call: TRBV15; clone_size: .
cdr3_aa: CASSLGAGGGQIAETQYF; cdr3_nt: TGTGCTAGCAGCTTGGGGGCCGGGGGGGGTCAAATTGCGGAGACCCAGTACTTC; d_call: TRBD2; j_call: TRBJ2-5; v_call: TRBV7-7; clone_size: few
cdr3_aa: CSVRQGLDEQFF; cdr3_nt: TGCAGCGTCCGACAGGGGTTAGATGAGCAGTTCTTC; d_call: TRBD1; j_call: TRBJ2-1; v_call: TRBV29-1; clone_size: .
cdr3_aa: CASSQDLIFGTGGYEQFF; cdr3_nt: TGCGCCAGCAGCCAAGATCTTATATTCGGGACAGGGGGATATGAGCAGTTCTTC; d_call: TRBD1; j_call: TRBJ2-1; v_call: TRBV4-3; clone_size: .
cdr3_aa: CASRPQASGSREQFF; cdr3_nt: TGTGCCAGCAGGCCCCAGGCTAGCGGGAGTCGGGAGCAGTTCTTC; d_call: TRBD2; j_call: TRBJ2-1; v_call: TRBV6-5; clone_size: few
cdr3_aa: CASSKDRGGEQYF; cdr3_nt: TGCGCCAGCAGCAAGGACAGGGGCGGCGAGCAGTACTTC; d_call: TRBD1; j_call: TRBJ2-7; v_call: TRBV10-1; clone_size: many
cdr3_aa: CASRLFLTGTYEQYF; cdr3_nt: TGTGCCAGCAGACTTTTCCTGACAGGGACCTACGAGCAGTACTTC; d_call: TRBD1; j_call: TRBJ2-7; v_call: TRBV28; clone_size: once
cdr3_aa: CASSTSGRAWETQYF; cdr3_nt: TGTGCCAGTAGTACGAGCGGGAGGGCCTGGGAGACCCAGTACTTC; d_call: TRBD2; j_call: TRBJ2-5; v_call: TRBV19; clone_size: .